The 17 T cell receptor beta chains below come from one sample, sequenced in a study of Ad26.COV2.S vaccination and SARS-CoV-2 variants. Treatment denoted: around 19 received Ad26.COV2.S at low or high dose, single or two shots; roughly five received placebo; per-sample allocation not given. Collection of the samples took place on day 63 after the first injection of vaccine or placebo. TCRdb keeps only in-frame clones here, not all; method: immunoSEQ multiplex PCR. The sample contains around 450,000 clones, roughly nine tenths of which appear only once. This sample comprised peripheral blood, obtained in a trial of Ad26.COV2.S vaccine versus placebo. Receptors were obtained from a person aged 18 to 59 who received the Ad26.COV2.S COVID-19 vaccine or a placebo.

The chain uses TRBV5-8 and TRBJ1-1; D remains unclear. Trimming removed 1 base at V and 0 bases at J, with 7 bases between. CDR1 is SGHTS and CDR2 is YDEGEE in the germline V gene. The CDR3 runs to 14 residues. The CDR3 DNA is TGTGCCAGCAGCTTGAAGGGTATGAACACTGAAGCTTTCTTT. Amino acids: CASSLKGMNTEAFF.

V gene TRBV5-1 combines with J gene TRBJ2-3; 7 bases are a match to TRBD1. J lost 4 bases, V lost 7 bases, and 15 bases had no gene match. CDR1 is SGHRS, CDR2 YFSETQ, per germline. The CDR3 has 16 residues. The CDR3: CASAASWDSLPDTQYF. The CDR3 DNA sequence: TGCGCCAGCGCAGCATCTTGGGACAGCCTACCAGATACGCAGTATTTT. Drawing the rest from reference TRBV5-1 and TRBJ2-3, the complete variable domain is KAGVTQTPRYLIKTRGQQVTLSCSPISGHRSVSWYQQTPGQGLQFLFEYFSETQRNKGNFPGRFSGRQFSNSRSEMNVSTLELGDSALYLCASAASWDSLPDTQYFGPGTRLTVL.

This clone was detected once. V usage is TRBV29-1 and J usage is TRBJ1-1, with D unresolved. Trimming left V 4 bases short and J 5 bases short, with 20 bases between. The germline CDR1 and CDR2 sequences are SQVTM and ANQGSEA. This CDR3 has 15 amino acids. The CDR3 region has the DNA TGCAGCGTTGGGGCCCGAAAAGAGGAAGGGACTGAAGCTTTCTTT. Its protein is CSVGARKEEGTEAFF.

This clone has only a few counts. V and J are TRBV19 and TRBJ1-6; D perhaps matches TRBD1 (6 bases). The V gene's germline CDR1 is LNHDA and CDR2 SQIVND (reference sequence). The CDR3 totals 14 residues. The V end lost 2 bases, the J end lost 8 bases, and 10 bases lay between the germline ends. The DNA for the CDR3 is TGTGCCAGTAGTATACAGGGGTGGGATTCACCCCTCCACTTT. Protein sequence: CASSIQGWDSPLHF.

This sequence joins TRBV21-1 and TRBJ1-5; TRBD1 was called by the table and not checked on the DNA. TRBV21-1 is a pseudogene segment. CDR3 length equals 20 residues. CDR3 nucleotides: TGTGCCAGCAGCAAAGGCTGGGACAGGGGATCGAGGTATAGCAATCAGCCCCAGCATTTT. Translated: CASSKGWDRGSRYSNQPQHF.

The J gene is TRBJ1-1, the V gene TRBV10-3, with a tentative D call TRBD1 (5 bases). Germline CDR1 is ENHRY and CDR2 is SYGVKD. Between the trimmed V and J ends, which lost 6 bases and 1 base, there was a span of 9 bases. This CDR3 is built from 13 residues. The DNA for the CDR3 is TGTGCCATCAGGGGGACGGAGAACACTGAAGCTTTCTTT. Its translation is CAIRGTENTEAFF.

The chain employs TRBV5-4 and TRBJ2-1, with TRBD2 as a possible D gene (5 bases). There are 13 residues in the CDR3. Germline V CDR1 and CDR2: SGHNT, YYREEE (reference sequence). The germline V and J ends were trimmed by 4 bases and 6 bases, with 11 bases remaining between them. The CDR3 protein is CASSPGVSNEQFF. CDR3 DNA sequence: TGTGCCAGCAGCCCCGGGGTCTCCAATGAGCAGTTCTTC.

The V call is TRBV28, the J call TRBJ1-1; 9 bases align to TRBD1. This CDR3 is 12 amino acids long. Losses at the gene ends were 2 bases for V and 10 bases for J; bases not matched to a gene: 2. The V gene's germline CDR1 is MDHEN and CDR2 SYDVKM. CDR3 in amino acids: CASSLLDRGAFF. The DNA of the CDR3 is TGTGCCAGCAGTTTACTGGACAGGGGAGCTTTCTTT.

In its sample, this clone was seen once. This chain connects TRBV19 to TRBJ2-1, with 13 bases that match TRBD2. V dropped 8 bases and J dropped 6; count of bases not matched to a gene: 16. Germline CDR1 reads LNHDA; CDR2 reads SQIVND (reference sequence). The CDR3 has 18 residues. DNA for the CDR3: TGTGCCAGTCATACCCCTCGACTAGCGGGAGGAAGTAGCAATGAGCAGTTCTTC. Amino acid sequence: CASHTPRLAGGSSNEQFF.

V is TRBV7-2 and J is TRBJ1-6; D is unresolved. This CDR3 comprises 15 residues. Looked up from germline, CDR1 is SGHTA and CDR2 is FQGNSA. V gave up 3 bases and J gave up 3 bases, with 9 bases separating them. The CDR3 nucleotides are TGTGCCAGCAGCTTTAGCAGTTTCTATAATTCACCCCTCCACTTT. Amino acid sequence: CASSFSSFYNSPLHF.

This clone has just one count. The V call is TRBV5-6, the J call TRBJ1-4; perhaps TRBD1 as D (5 bases). The CDR3 is 16 residues long. Germline CDR1 is SGHDT and CDR2 is YYEEEE. V was trimmed by 1 base and J by 4 bases, leaving 14 bases between them. CDR3 amino acids: CASSLNPRGLNEKLFF. CDR3 DNA: TGTGCCAGCAGCTTGAATCCTAGGGGACTTAATGAAAAACTGTTTTTT.

This clone was recorded a few times. The rearrangement links TRBV5-5 to TRBJ2-3, with D hard to call. Per germline, CDR1 SGHKS and CDR2 YYEKEE (reference sequence). The CDR3 totals 12 residues. With 0 bases removed from V and 6 bases from J, the gap between germline ends came to 5 bases. CDR3 region: CASSLEGDTQYF. CDR3 nucleotide sequence: TGTGCCAGCAGCTTGGAAGGGGATACGCAGTATTTT.

This chain connects TRBV5-4 to TRBJ2-5; TRBD2 agrees at 9 bases. The J segment lost 4 bases and the V segment lost 3 bases, leaving 4 bases of the junction unmatched. CDR1 is SGHNT and CDR2 is YYREEE in the germline V gene (reference sequence). This CDR3 spans 14 amino acids. DNA for the CDR3: TGTGCCAGCAGCTCAGCGGGAGGCGGAGAGACCCAGTACTTC. This translates into CASSSAGGGETQYF.

The J gene is TRBJ1-6, the V gene TRBV30; no clear D gene. V was trimmed by 0 bases and J by 7 bases, leaving 13 bases between them. Germline V CDR1 and CDR2: GTSNPN, SVGIG (reference sequence). The CDR3 length is 15 residues. The chain's CDR3 is CAWSVARLKNSPLHF. CDR3 in DNA: TGTGCCTGGAGTGTGGCCAGGCTGAAAAATTCACCCCTCCACTTT.

The CDR3 spells CASGANNQPQHF. CDR3 sequence (DNA): TGTGCCAGCGGGGCGAACAATCAGCCCCAGCATTTT. V usage is TRBV28 and J usage is TRBJ1-5, with D possibly being TRBD1 (5 bases). CDR1 is MDHEN, CDR2 SYDVKM, per germline. Trimming removed 8 bases from V and 3 bases from J, with 8 bases in between. The CDR3 spans 12 residues.

CDR3 region: CASSLTGSSYNSPLHF. CDR3 bases: TGTGCCAGCAGCTTGACAGGGAGCTCCTATAATTCACCCCTCCACTTT. This chain connects TRBV7-2 to TRBJ1-6; TRBD1 agrees at 7 bases. This CDR3 is built from 16 residues. The trim removed 3 bases at V and 0 bases at J, leaving 2 bases unmatched. The germline V gene has CDR1 SGHTA and CDR2 FQGNSA.

The rearrangement joins TRBV2 to TRBJ1-2; the D gene is possibly TRBD1 (6 bases). The length of the CDR3 is 13 residues. CDR1 is SNHLY, CDR2 FYNNEI, per germline. Trimming stripped 3 bases from V and 2 bases from J, with 7 bases between. Here the CDR3 DNA reads TGTGCCAGCAGTGATCAGGGGAACTATGGCTACACCTTC. Translation: CASSDQGNYGYTF.